The present entry profiles one T cell receptor (beta chain) with its context. Its antigen remains unidentified. Ends trimmed: V by 4 bases, J by 1 base; bases unmatched to a gene: 8. CDR1 and CDR2 are drawn from the germline V gene (reference sequence): LGHDT, YNNKEL. There are 18 amino acids in the CDR3, from cysteine to phenylalanine inclusive. Here the CDR3 DNA is all that survives: 54 bases in frame from base 1. The CDR3 regions of human TCRbeta chains were analyzed by immunosequencing. The published analysis was carried out like this. TCRs in the repertoires were matched against a reference library of SARS-CoV-2-specific TCRs that had been generated with the MIRA antigen-specificity platform. Breadth was defined as the fraction of unique TCRs that were SARS-CoV-2-associated, and depth was defined as the fraction of total T cells that were SARS-CoV-2-associated. Using the MIRA data, each spike-specific TCR was assigned both to the spike region to which the TCR was reactive and to a CD4 or CD8 class. Log10-transformed breadth and depth values were compared by one-way ANOVA with Sidak's multiple comparisons tests. TCRdb's version of the immuneACCESS table is confined to in-frame rearrangements and falls short of the full clone set. An unresolved V gene accounts for under half of the shortfall where checked; the remainder is of unknown origin. The V and J calls and clone size were taken over from that table, and D and trimming were inferred from the DNA. The table for this sample shows around 140,000 clones. The top ten constitute around 2.4% of the sample.

The sample is drawn from a study of T cell responses to AZD1222 COVID-19 vaccine (dated by TCRdb to 2020 to 2023). Study-wide context: TCR sequencing covered fewer than 250 trial participants: nearly 210 given two doses of AZD1222 and some 25 given two doses of MenACWY control vaccine. Trial participants were enrolled by age into 18-55, 56-69 and 70-plus year subgroups, with roughly 150, 30 and 60 TCR-sequenced participants respectively.

This specimen's time point label, interpreted: baseline before first vaccination. Samples from vaccinated people were obtained from the UK trials COV001 and COV002, which included a single-blind randomized controlled phase 2/3 trial of AZD1222 (ChAdOx1 nCoV-19) in healthy adults. For TCRbeta chain sequencing, PBMC samples were collected from trial participants at day 0 and at day 28 after the second dose. Summary of the overall study and its limitations: Conclusions about previously exposed vaccinees are limited, since just six AZD1222 recipients were seropositive for SARS-CoV-2 at baseline. After two AZD1222 doses, spike-specific TCR breadth and depth were significantly higher than at day 0 and than in MenACWY recipients. No day 14 peak-response samples were available, so repertoires were characterized only after the peak T cell response. The whole spike protein was spanned by vaccine-associated CD4 TCRs, and dominant responses were seen in regions 160-218 and 743-854. Most participants were white British and females outnumbered males, and the authors suggested that clonal diversity may have been underestimated. In the small 56-69-year group, the increase in depth fell short of significance, most likely because of low power. Epitopes outside the regions mutated in the B.1.351 and B.1.1.7 variants were reportedly recognized by nearly half of the unique spike-specific TCRs.

This TCR came from an adult in good health. Material: peripheral blood. The receptor chain draws on TRBV3-1 (or the pseudogene TRBV3-2) and TRBJ2-2, and 11 bases in between align with TRBD2. CDR3 loop: CASSRSLAGAGNTGELFF. The base sequence is TGTGCCAGCAGCCGTTCACTAGCGGGGGCCGGGAACACCGGGGAGCTGTTTTTT.